This is a list of T cell receptor beta chains from one sample in a study of blood T cell repertoires in COVID-19. The protocol was immunoSEQ multiplex PCR, while the TCRdb copy is restricted to in-frame clones and leaves out a portion. The sample has more than 200,000 clones, more than 75% seen once. Specimen: PBMCs or T cells enriched from blood (not recorded which). The receptors originated from a man younger than 45 with acute COVID-19. Both conserved end residues are part of each CDR3. The D gene is left open where the match is weak. Rows give clone size only sometimes, using once, few, many, or a class for an expanded clone.

>TRBV6-5|NA|TRBJ1-5|NA
TGTGCCAGCAGTTACAGCCAGGGCAATCAGCCCCAGCATTTT
CASSYSQGNQPQHF
>TRBV18|NA|TRBJ2-5|NA
TGTGCCAGCTCACCACCCCAGGGGCGACAAGAGACCCAGTACTTC
CASSPPQGRQETQYF
>TRBV5-6|NA|TRBJ1-3|NA
TGTGCCAGCAGCTTGTATTCGACAGGTGCCTCTGGAAACACCATATATTTT
CASSLYSTGASGNTIYF
>TRBV14|once|TRBJ1-6|TRBD1
TGTGCCAGCAGCCCTGGACAGGGGGAATCACCCCTCCACTTT
CASSPGQGESPLHF
>TRBV19|once|TRBJ2-7|TRBD1
TGTGCCAGTAGTGCCGGGACAGGGCGCTACGAGCAGTACTTC
CASSAGTGRYEQYF
>TRBV5-1|NA|TRBJ2-5|NA
TGCGCCAGCAGCTTGGGCGGTTTCTCTGAATGGGAGACCCAGTACTTC
CASSLGGFSEWETQYF
>TRBV12-5|NA|TRBJ1-1|NA
TGTGCTAGTGGACCCGACAGGTTCATGAACACTGAAGCTTTCTTT
CASGPDRFMNTEAFF
>TRBV18|few|TRBJ1-3|NA
TGTGCCAGCTCACCACCTGGCACCGAAGGAAACACCATATATTTT
CASSPPGTEGNTIYF
>TRBV2|NA|TRBJ1-1|TRBD1
TGTGCCAGCAGTGAAAGGGCAGGGGGAACTGAAGCTTTCTTT
CASSERAGGTEAFF
>TRBV19|NA|TRBJ1-3|NA
TGTGCCAGTAGTATAGAAGATCTGGAAACACCGGGATATTTT
CASSIEDLETPGYF
>TRBV7-3|NA|TRBJ1-1|NA
TGTGCCAGCAGCCTATCCACCTTACAGGGCGCAGCTTTCTTT
CASSLSTLQGAAFF
>TRBV7-9|NA|TRBJ1-2|TRBD1
TGTGCCAGCAGCGCGGGACAGGGAGTCTATGGCTACACCTTC
CASSAGQGVYGYTF
>TRBV30|NA|TRBJ1-1|NA
TGTTCAGGGGAGAGAAACACTGAAGCTTTCTTT
CSGERNTEAFF
>TRBV10-3|NA|TRBJ1-2|TRBD1
TGTGCCATCGGGACAGGGACCTATGGCTACACCTTC
CAIGTGTYGYTF
>TRBV5-1|NA|TRBJ1-2|TRBD1
TGCGCCAGCAACACAGGGGCCGGGGACTATGGCTACACCTTC
CASNTGAGDYGYTF
>TRBV2|NA|TRBJ2-5|TRBD1
TGTGCCAGCAGTGGGAGGGGACAGGGTGGAGGAGAGACCCAGTACTTC
CASSGRGQGGGETQYF
>TRBV6-5|NA|TRBJ2-7|NA
TGTGCCAATTCCCGCGGGGTGGACTACGAGCAGTACTTC
CANSRGVDYEQYF
>TRBV30|NA|TRBJ1-1|NA
TGTGCCTGGTCCGGGGGGGCGAACACTGAAGCTTTCTTT
CAWSGGANTEAFF
>TRBV23-1|NA|TRBJ1-5|TRBD1
TGCGCCAGCAGTCCTAACAGGGGATTGAATCAGCCCCAGCATTTT
CASSPNRGLNQPQHF
>TRBV2|NA|TRBJ2-2|NA
TGTGCCAGCAGATGGGGACAGAACACCGGGGAGCTGTTTTTT
CASRWGQNTGELFF
>TRBV7-9|NA|TRBJ1-3|TRBD1
TGTGCCAGCAGCCCCGGGACAGGGACTAGAAACACCATATATTTT
CASSPGTGTRNTIYF
>TRBV2|NA|TRBJ2-3|NA
TGTGCCAGCAGCGAGCCCGGGGATACGCAGTATTTT
CASSEPGDTQYF
>TRBV27|NA|TRBJ1-1|NA
TGTGCCAGCAGTTTATTCACTACAGGGATCCGGAACACTGAAGCTTTCTTT
CASSLFTTGIRNTEAFF
>TRBV28|NA|TRBJ2-6|NA
TGTGCCAGCAGTTCACGCACGAGCTCTGGGGCCAACGTCCTGACTTTC
CASSSRTSSGANVLTF
>TRBV28|NA|TRBJ1-1|NA
TGTGCCAGCAGTCTGGGGGCGCGAAGTACTGAAGCTTTCTTT
CASSLGARSTEAFF
>TRBV19|few|TRBJ1-2|TRBD1
TGTGCCAGTAGAGAGCAGGGGGCTAACTATGGCTACACCTTC
CASREQGANYGYTF
>TRBV27|NA|TRBJ2-7|NA
TGTGCCAGCAGTTTGGGGCAAACCTACGAGCAGTACTTC
CASSLGQTYEQYF
>TRBV9|NA|TRBJ1-2|NA
TGTGCCAGCAGCCCGGACAGCCTTTTCTATGGCTACACCTTC
CASSPDSLFYGYTF
>TRBV6-5|NA|TRBJ2-7|NA
TGTGCCAGCAGTTACGGGACACCTCTTCCCTACGAGCAGTACTTC
CASSYGTPLPYEQYF
>TRBV15|NA|TRBJ2-7|TRBD1
TGTGCCACCAGCAGAGGTGACAGGGTGACTGGCTACGAGCAGTACTTC
CATSRGDRVTGYEQYF
>TRBV7-6|NA|TRBJ1-2|TRBD1
TGTGCCAGCAGCCCGGGACAGGGGGCTATGGGCTACACCTTC
CASSPGQGAMGYTF
>TRBV5-5|many|TRBJ2-5|TRBD1
TGTGCCAGCAGCCCATCCGGAGTCAGGGGGCAAGAGACCCAGTACTTC
CASSPSGVRGQETQYF
>TRBV5-1|NA|TRBJ2-1|NA
TGCGCCAGCAGCTTGGTCGGAGAAACCTACAATGAGCAGTTCTTC
CASSLVGETYNEQFF
>TRBV9|NA|TRBJ2-2|NA
TGTGCCAGCAGCTTAGACTTAAGCGGGGAGCTGTTTTTT
CASSLDLSGELFF
>TRBV10-1|NA|TRBJ2-1|NA
TGCGCCAGCAGTGGAGTACAGGGAATCTCCTACAATGAGCAGTTCTTC
CASSGVQGISYNEQFF
>TRBV7-9|once|TRBJ2-5|NA
TGTGCCAGCAGCTTAAGCCTAGCTTCGCGAGAGACCCAGTACTTC
CASSLSLASRETQYF
>TRBV6-5|NA|TRBJ1-4|NA
TGTGCCAGCGCGCTTGGGGGGGCAACTAATGAAAAACTGTTTTTT
CASALGGATNEKLFF
>TRBV5-4|NA|TRBJ2-5|NA
TGTGCCAGCACCTTTATTGGGGGGGACAACAACCAAGAGACCCAGTACTTC
CASTFIGGDNNQETQYF
>TRBV25-1|NA|TRBJ1-1|NA
TGTGCCAGCAGTGAATTTAGGAGTACTGAAGCTTTCTTT
CASSEFRSTEAFF
>TRBV6-5|NA|TRBJ1-1|NA
TGTGCCAGCAACGGCAGGACAAACATGAACACTGAAGCTTTCTTT
CASNGRTNMNTEAFF
>TRBV5-1|NA|TRBJ2-2|TRBD2
TGCGCCAGCAGCCACCGGACTAGCGGGGGCACCGGGGAGCTGTTTTTT
CASSHRTSGGTGELFF
>TRBV2|NA|TRBJ1-2|NA
TGTGCCAGCCTACCTCAGGGCACTTCGAACTATGGCTACACCTTC
CASLPQGTSNYGYTF
>TRBV7-2|NA|TRBJ1-5|NA
TGTGCCAGCAGCCTGGGGACAACTGTTAATCAGCCCCAGCATTTT
CASSLGTTVNQPQHF
>TRBV9|NA|TRBJ1-3|NA
TGTGCCAGCAGCGTAGCGGAGAGCTCTGGAAACACCATATATTTT
CASSVAESSGNTIYF
>TRBV29-1|NA|TRBJ1-2|NA
TGCAGCGTTGAAATCCTGACAGTCTATGGCTACACCTTC
CSVEILTVYGYTF
>TRBV5-1|NA|TRBJ2-1|NA
TGCGCCAGCAGCTTAATAGGGCAGGGCAACAATGAGCAGTTCTTC
CASSLIGQGNNEQFF
>TRBV28|few|TRBJ1-2|TRBD1
TGTGCTGTCCGGGACAGGGGAACTAACTATGGCTACACCTTC
CAVRDRGTNYGYTF
>TRBV11-3|once|TRBJ1-1|NA
TGTGCCAGCAGCTGGAACGACAGGAAGGCTTTCTTT
CASSWNDRKAFF
>TRBV28|NA|TRBJ1-1|NA
TGTGCCAGTCCCGGGGGGGCTGGCAGAGACACTGAAGCTTTCTTT
CASPGGAGRDTEAFF
>TRBV9|once|TRBJ1-1|NA
TGTGCCAGCAGCGTAGGTTCCGTTATGAACACTGAAGCTTTCTTT
CASSVGSVMNTEAFF
>TRBV27|NA|TRBJ1-2|NA
TGTGCCAGCAGTTTTGGGGGCGCGGGCTATGGCTACACCTTC
CASSFGGAGYGYTF
>TRBV3-1/TRBV3-2|NA|TRBJ1-3|NA
TGTGCCAGCAGCCTCGGGACTTCTGGAAACACCATATATTTT
CASSLGTSGNTIYF
>TRBV2|NA|TRBJ2-3|TRBD2
TGTGCCAGCAGGGATCATATCCTAGCGGTCGTGGGCGATACGCAGTATTTT
CASRDHILAVVGDTQYF
>TRBV6-5|few|TRBJ1-1|NA
TGTGCCAGCAGTTACTCCCGGACAATGAACACTGAAGCTTTCTTT
CASSYSRTMNTEAFF
>TRBV6-1|NA|TRBJ2-1|NA
TGTGCCAGCAGTGGGTATGAGGCGGGGCTAAGCTCCTACAATGAGCAGTTCTTC
CASSGYEAGLSSYNEQFF
>TRBV6-5|NA|TRBJ1-2|NA
TGTGCCAGCAGGGCCAGATCGGGGGGGAACTATGGCTACACCTTC
CASRARSGGNYGYTF
>TRBV10-2|NA|TRBJ1-2|NA
TGCGCCAGCAGTGCCACCAGGGTCCCCGCTTCATATGGCTACACCTTC
CASSATRVPASYGYTF
>TRBV5-1|NA|TRBJ1-1|NA
TGCGCCAGCAGCTTAGAGCGCATGAACACTGAAGCTTTCTTT
CASSLERMNTEAFF